Listed here is a single T cell receptor beta chain. This entry comes from a study of blood T cell repertoires in COVID-19. On the study more broadly: The origin of the acute and convalescent COVID-19 samples was the United States, Italy and Spain.

In germline, CDR1 is LNHDA, CDR2 SQIVND (reference sequence). The junction had 1 base not matched to a gene; V was cut back by 2 bases and J by 3 bases. This CDR3 has 14 residues. TCRdb's table, derived via immunoSEQ multiplex PCR, lists solely in-frame clones and lacks some. The table lists 170,000 or so clones, around four fifths of them singletons. The clonotype originates from a woman in her seventies with COVID-19, enrolled during active disease. V gene TRBV19 combines with J gene TRBJ2-7, with TRBD2 matching over 10 bases. Sequencing was carried out using peripheral blood. CDR3 bases: TGTGCCAGTAGTATATTAGCGGGGGGCTACGAGCAGTACTTC. It is translated as CASSILAGGYEQYF.